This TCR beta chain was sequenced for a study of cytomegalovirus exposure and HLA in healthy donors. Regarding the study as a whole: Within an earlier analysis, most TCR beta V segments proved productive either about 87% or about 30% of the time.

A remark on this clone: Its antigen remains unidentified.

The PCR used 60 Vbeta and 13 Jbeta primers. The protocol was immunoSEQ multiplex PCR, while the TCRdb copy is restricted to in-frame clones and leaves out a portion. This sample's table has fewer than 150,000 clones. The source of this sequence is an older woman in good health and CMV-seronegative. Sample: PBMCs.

The CDR3 spells CASRADSPSSLGEAFF. DNA for the CDR3: TGTGCCAGCAGGGCTGACAGTCCATCATCTCTTGGTGAAGCTTTCTTT. The chain has TRBV28 and TRBJ1-1; D is perhaps TRBD1 (5 bases). Per germline, CDR1 MDHEN and CDR2 SYDVKM. The CDR3 has 16 residues. V was cut by 6 bases and J by 7 bases, with 24 bases left in between.